This T cell receptor beta chain emerged from a study of blood T cells in healthy people across ages. The study's findings and limits: Unsorted PBMC input precluded a conclusive naive versus antigen-experienced comparison.

In this sample, this clonotype turned up many times. Its antigen is still unknown. The junction shows a germline mismatch at one end, possibly a read error. The CDR3 extends over 11 amino acids. Per germline, CDR1 SGHRS and CDR2 YFSETQ. A second about 6 to 11 cycle PCR used barcoded and J-beta primers. TCRdb reprocessed the 5' RACE reads with MiXCR, giving one entry per CDR3 protein. The table includes some 1.5 million distinct CDR3 sequences, about 30% detected once. This chain links TRBV5-1 with TRBJ2-1, with D hard to call. The sequenced sample consisted of blood. This clonotype was obtained from a woman aged 30 to 39 in good health. The CDR3 DNA sequence: TGTGCCAGCAGCTTAGCCCTTGAGCAGTTCTTC. Residues: CASSLALEQFF.